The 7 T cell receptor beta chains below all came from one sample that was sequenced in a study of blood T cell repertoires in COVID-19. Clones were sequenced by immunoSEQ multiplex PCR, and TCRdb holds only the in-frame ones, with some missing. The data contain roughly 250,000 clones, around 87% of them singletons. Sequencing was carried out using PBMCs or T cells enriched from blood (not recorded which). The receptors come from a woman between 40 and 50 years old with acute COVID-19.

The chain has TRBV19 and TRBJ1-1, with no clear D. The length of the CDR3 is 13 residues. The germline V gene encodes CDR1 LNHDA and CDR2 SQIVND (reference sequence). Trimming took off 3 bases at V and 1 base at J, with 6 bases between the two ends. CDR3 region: CASSILGNTEAFF. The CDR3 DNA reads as TGTGCCAGTAGTATTCTCGGGAACACTGAAGCTTTCTTT.

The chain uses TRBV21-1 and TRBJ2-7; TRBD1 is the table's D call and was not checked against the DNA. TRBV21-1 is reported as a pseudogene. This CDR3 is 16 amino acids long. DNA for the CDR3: TGTGCCAGCAGCAAAGGAACGGGACAGGACTCCTACGAGCAGTACTTC. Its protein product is CASSKGTGQDSYEQYF.

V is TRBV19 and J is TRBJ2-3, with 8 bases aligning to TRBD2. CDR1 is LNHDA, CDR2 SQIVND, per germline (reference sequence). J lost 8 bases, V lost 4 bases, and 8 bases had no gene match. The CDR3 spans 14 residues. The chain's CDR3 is CASSTGLALGTQYF. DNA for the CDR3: TGTGCCAGTAGTACCGGACTAGCTTTGGGTACGCAGTATTTT.

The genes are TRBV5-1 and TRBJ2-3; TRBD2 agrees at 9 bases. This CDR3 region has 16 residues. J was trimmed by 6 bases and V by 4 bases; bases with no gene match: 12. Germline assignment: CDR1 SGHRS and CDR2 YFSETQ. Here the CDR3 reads CASSPGVAGVSDTQYF. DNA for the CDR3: TGCGCCAGCAGCCCCGGGGTAGCGGGAGTTTCCGATACGCAGTATTTT.

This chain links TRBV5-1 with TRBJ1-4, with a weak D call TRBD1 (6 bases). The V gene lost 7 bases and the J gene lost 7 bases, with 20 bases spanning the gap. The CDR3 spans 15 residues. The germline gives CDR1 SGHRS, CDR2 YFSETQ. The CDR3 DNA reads TGCGCCAGCGCACTACGCCAGGGGAAGACTGAAAAACTGTTTTTT. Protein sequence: CASALRQGKTEKLFF.

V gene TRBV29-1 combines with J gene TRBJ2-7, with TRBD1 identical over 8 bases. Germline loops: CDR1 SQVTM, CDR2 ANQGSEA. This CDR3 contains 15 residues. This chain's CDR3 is CRTPFWTGRTYEQYF. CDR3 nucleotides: TGCAGGACCCCCTTTTGGACAGGGAGGACCTACGAGCAGTACTTC.

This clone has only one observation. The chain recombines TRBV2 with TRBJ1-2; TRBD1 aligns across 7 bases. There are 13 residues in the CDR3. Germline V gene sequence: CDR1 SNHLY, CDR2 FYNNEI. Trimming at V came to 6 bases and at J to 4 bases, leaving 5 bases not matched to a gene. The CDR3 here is CASRDRFSYGYTF. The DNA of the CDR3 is TGTGCCAGCAGGGACAGGTTCTCCTATGGCTACACCTTC.